The 17 T cell receptor beta chains presented below share a single source sample, sequenced in a study of technical replicates of blood from several donors (dated 2017 in TCRdb). Receptors were amplified or captured by the immunoSEQ multiplex PCR assay. Imported from immuneACCESS, the table was reduced by TCRdb to in-frame sequences with V and J called. These copies leave out some clones; in studies compared against another copy, an unresolved V gene accounts for under half, and the cause of the remainder is not known. The sample includes around 68,000 clones, with nearly 98% observed a single time. The ten largest account for about 0.31% of the sample. Sequenced input: T cells isolated from PBMCs. The source of these receptors is a human donor in good health.

V usage is TRBV13 and J usage is TRBJ1-2; D unresolved. V gave up 6 bases and J gave up 6 bases, with 26 bases separating them. CDR1 is PRHDT, CDR2 FYEKMQ, per germline (reference sequence). This CDR3 has 17 residues. CDR3 sequence reads: CASRDLTYFGGQHGYTF. The CDR3 region has the DNA TGTGCCAGCAGGGATTTAACATACTTTGGCGGCCAGCATGGCTACACCTTC.

V and J are TRBV7-9 and TRBJ1-3; maybe TRBD1 (5 bases). Trimming removed 2 bases at V and 0 bases at J, with 11 bases between. Looked up from germline, CDR1 is SEHNR and CDR2 is FQNEAQ (reference sequence). There are 16 residues in the CDR3. The CDR3 DNA reads TGTGCCAGCAGCTTATATAGGGGCCTCTCTGGAAACACCATATATTTT. It codes for CASSLYRGLSGNTIYF.

V and J are TRBV5-5 and TRBJ2-2; TRBD1 matches at 7 bases. Germline values: CDR1 SGHKS, CDR2 YYEKEE (reference sequence). CDR3 length: 15 amino acids. J gave up 0 bases and V 3 bases, and 2 bases lay outside the gene matches. Here the CDR3 reads CASSYGTANTGELFF. Written as DNA, the CDR3 is TGTGCCAGCAGCTACGGGACAGCGAACACCGGGGAGCTGTTTTTT.

This clone was recorded once. J is TRBJ2-1 and V is TRBV7-9, with 12 bases matching TRBD2. J was trimmed by 0 bases and V by 5 bases; bases with no gene match: 8. Germline V lookup: CDR1 SEHNR, CDR2 FQNEAQ (reference sequence). The CDR3 is 18 amino acids. The CDR3: CASSILTSGSLSYNEQFF. The CDR3 DNA is TGTGCCAGCAGCATCCTGACTAGCGGGAGCCTCTCCTACAATGAGCAGTTCTTC.

The V gene is TRBV12-2, the J gene TRBJ2-4; the D segment call TRBD1 is taken from the table without a DNA check. TRBV12-2 constitutes a pseudogene. The CDR3 runs to 15 residues. DNA for the CDR3: TGTGCAAGTCGCTTAGGAGGGGGACAGGTCTATATTCAGTACTTC. It specifies CASRLGGGQVYIQYF.

J is TRBJ1-4 and V is TRBV5-1; weak D call: TRBD1 (5 bases). The V gene lost 1 base and the J gene lost 4 bases, with 8 bases spanning the gap. The CDR3 sequence is 14 residues long. Germline V CDR1 and CDR2: SGHRS, YFSETQ. In DNA form, the CDR3 reads TGCGCCAGCAGCTTGACAGGAAGTAATGAAAAACTGTTTTTT. Translation: CASSLTGSNEKLFF.

The chain has TRBV19 and TRBJ2-7; TRBD1 aligns across 7 bases. With 3 bases clipped from V and 9 bases from J, the junction kept 8 bases outside the gene matches. Germline-derived CDR1 and CDR2 are LNHDA and SQIVND (reference sequence). CDR3 length: 13 residues. The CDR3 spells CASSIQGQKGQYF. The CDR3 nucleotides read TGTGCCAGTAGTATTCAGGGACAGAAGGGGCAGTACTTC.

V and J are TRBV10-2 and TRBJ2-1, with D tentatively TRBD2 (8 bases). CDR3 length: 18 residues. Germline CDR1 is WSHSY and CDR2 is SAAADI. Trimming took off 6 bases at V and 4 bases at J, with 25 bases between the two ends. CDR3 nucleotide sequence: TGCGCCAGCAGCCAAGGACAGGACTATTTAGCGGGGTACAATGAGCAGTTCTTC. Protein: CASSQGQDYLAGYNEQFF.

This clone was counted once. The chain has TRBV11-3 and TRBJ2-7; perhaps TRBD1 as D (5 bases). Trimming cost V 0 bases and J 3 bases, with 9 bases left between them. Looked up from germline, CDR1 is SGHNT and CDR2 is YENEEA. CDR3 length: 14 residues. CDR3 sequence reads: CASSLDLTVYEQYF. The CDR3 DNA is TGTGCCAGCAGCTTAGATCTGACAGTCTACGAGCAGTACTTC.

The V and J genes are TRBV18 and TRBJ2-2; the match to TRBD2 covers 7 bases. V trimming: 1 base; J trimming: 6 bases; junction bases outside the gene matches: 2. Germline lookup yields CDR1 KGHSH and CDR2 LQKENI. The CDR3 extends over 14 amino acids. In nucleotides, the CDR3 is TGTGCCAGCTCACCACAACGGGAGGCCGGGGAGCTGTTTTTT. Protein: CASSPQREAGELFF.

This chain uses TRBV19 with TRBJ1-3; tentative D call: TRBD1 (5 bases). Germline assignment: CDR1 LNHDA and CDR2 SQIVND (reference sequence). CDR3 size: 15 residues. V was shortened by 5 bases and J by 0 bases, with 11 bases between the two germline ends. The CDR3 coding sequence is TGTGCCAGTAGTCTGGACATTAACTCTGGAAACACCATATATTTT. It is translated as CASSLDINSGNTIYF.

The V and J genes are TRBV5-1 and TRBJ2-7; the match to TRBD1 covers 12 bases. The germline CDR1 and CDR2 sequences are SGHRS and YFSETQ. This CDR3 is 15 amino acids long. J lost 6 bases, V lost 5 bases, and 9 bases had no gene match. CDR3 protein: CASRGTGTGGLEQYF. The CDR3 DNA follows: TGCGCCAGCAGAGGAACCGGGACAGGGGGCCTCGAGCAGTACTTC.

The V and J genes are TRBV6-6 and TRBJ1-5; TRBD1 is a possible D gene (6 bases). Deletions cut 6 bases from V and 4 bases from J, with 13 bases between. This CDR3 is 14 amino acids long. Germline loops: CDR1 MNHNY, CDR2 SVGAGI (reference sequence). CDR3 in amino acids: CASSQRDTNQPQHF. The CDR3 DNA follows: TGTGCCAGCAGCCAACGGGACACAAATCAGCCCCAGCATTTT.

CDR3 DNA sequence: TGTGCCAGCAGCCCCTTTAGGGACAGGGACTTGGGCGAGCAGTACTTC. Translated: CASSPFRDRDLGEQYF. J is TRBJ2-7 and V is TRBV14; 9 bases match TRBD1. Germline lookup yields CDR1 SGHDN and CDR2 FVKESK. The CDR3 has 16 residues. The ends lost 4 bases at V and 6 bases at J; junction bases unmatched: 13.

V and J are TRBV27 and TRBJ2-5, with 7 bases lining up with TRBD1. The J call is doubtful: the DNA matches TRBJ2-7 better. This CDR3 spans 12 amino acids. Germline-derived CDR1 and CDR2 are MNHEY and SMNVEV (reference sequence). The CDR3 DNA reads TGTGCCAGCAGCGACAGGGAACGCGAGCAGTACTTC. Its protein is CASSDREREQYF.

The chain has TRBV5-1 and TRBJ2-3, with 8 bases aligning to TRBD2. The ends lost 6 bases at V and 2 bases at J; junction bases unmatched: 8. This CDR3 region has 15 residues. CDR1 is SGHRS and CDR2 is YFSETQ in the germline V gene. DNA for the CDR3: TGCGCCAGCATGCCCGGGAGGGGACCCACAGATACGCAGTATTTT. Its translation is CASMPGRGPTDTQYF.

J is TRBJ2-1 and V is TRBV13; TRBD2 agrees at 9 bases. After removal of 0 bases from V and 0 bases from J, the junction contained 0 bases not matched to a gene. Germline loops: CDR1 PRHDT, CDR2 FYEKMQ (reference sequence). The CDR3 runs 16 residues. CDR3 in amino acids: CASSLGTSGSYNEQFF. In DNA, the CDR3 is TGTGCCAGCAGCTTAGGGACTAGCGGCTCCTACAATGAGCAGTTCTTC.